These T cell receptor beta chains were read from a single sample in a study of blood T cell repertoires in COVID-19. Some clones are missing from TCRdb's copy, which holds only in-frame ones; the method was immunoSEQ multiplex PCR. This sample has hundreds of thousands of clones, with roughly nine tenths found just once. Sequencing input: PBMCs or T cells enriched from blood (not recorded which). The receptors originated from a man aged 25-45 years who had recovered from COVID-19. CDR3s include the opening cysteine and the closing phenylalanine or tryptophan. Fields, in order: clone size, CDR3 length, V gene, D gene, J gene, CDR3 DNA, CDR3 protein. D genes are given only for firm matches. Size tells how often a clone was seen (once, few, many) or the class of an expanded clone, and some rows leave it out.

>-|13|TRBV6-5|-|TRBJ2-7
TGTGCCAGCAGTTATCGCGGGACCCACGAGCAGTACTTC
CASSYRGTHEQYF
>-|15|TRBV28|TRBD2|TRBJ2-1
TGTGCCAGCTCATACGGGGGGGCGGGAGCTTCTGAGCAGTTCTTC
CASSYGGAGASEQFF
>-|15|TRBV25-1|TRBD1|TRBJ2-7
TGTGCCAGCAGTGGTCCCGGGACAGGGTATGACGAGCAGTACTTC
CASSGPGTGYDEQYF
>-|14|TRBV25-1|TRBD1|TRBJ1-6
TGTGCCAGCAGAGAGACAGGGATGGATTCACCCCTCCACTTT
CASRETGMDSPLHF
>few|14|TRBV5-6|-|TRBJ1-6
TGTGCCAGCAGTCTCCTACAGGGCAATTCACCCCTCCACTTT
CASSLLQGNSPLHF
>-|14|TRBV7-2|-|TRBJ2-7
TGTGCCAGCAGCATACCGGGAGTCGTCCACGAGCAGTACTTC
CASSIPGVVHEQYF
>-|14|TRBV5-1|-|TRBJ1-5
TGCGCCAGCAGCCCGGACCAGGGAAGGCAGCCCCAGCATTTT
CASSPDQGRQPQHF
>-|17|TRBV7-3|TRBD2|TRBJ2-1
TGTGCCAGCAGCCCGGGGACTAGCGGGAGGAACTACAATGAGCAGTTCTTC
CASSPGTSGRNYNEQFF
>-|14|TRBV7-9|-|TRBJ2-1
TGTGCCAGCAACCCCACAGGGCGCTACAATGAGCAGTTCTTC
CASNPTGRYNEQFF
>-|14|TRBV5-1|TRBD1|TRBJ2-5
TGCGCCAGCAGAAAAACAGGGGGCTCGGAGACCCAGTACTTC
CASRKTGGSETQYF
>-|14|TRBV6-5|TRBD2|TRBJ2-7
TGTGCCAGCAGGAATAGCGGGAGGGACTACGAGCAGTACTTC
CASRNSGRDYEQYF
>once|15|TRBV7-8|-|TRBJ2-5
TGTGCCAGCAGCCTCCGTCCCACGGGGCAAGAGACCCAGTACTTC
CASSLRPTGQETQYF